This T cell receptor (beta chain) comes out of a study of T cell responses to AZD1222 COVID-19 vaccine. Study-wide context: Analyses pooled second doses at about 4 or about 12 weeks.

Method: immunoSEQ multiplex PCR; TCRdb's copy keeps in-frame clones and lacks some. The sample shows 140,000 to 150,000 clones, around 91% of them seen only once. Notes on the study in general: Clonal diversity may have been underestimated in mostly white British donors. At 160-218 and 743-854, vaccine-associated CD4 TCRs were dominant, and they spanned spike. All repertoire sampling was performed exclusively after the peak T cell response.

Comments on this clone: Its antigen remains unknown.

This CDR3 comprises 12 residues. J gave up 10 bases and V 6 bases, and 4 bases lay outside the gene matches. CDR1 is LGHNT, CDR2 FRNRAP, per germline. This chain connects TRBV12-5 to TRBJ1-1; 11 bases align to TRBD1. The TCR sequence derives from an adult in good health. The sample consisted of peripheral blood, taken on day 0 of AZD1222 vaccination. CDR3 residues: CASGTGTGGAFF. The CDR3 coding sequence is TGTGCTAGTGGAACCGGGACAGGGGGAGCTTTCTTT.